The 22 T cell receptor beta chains below all came from one sample that was sequenced in a study of blood T cell repertoires in COVID-19. The protocol was immunoSEQ multiplex PCR, while the TCRdb copy is restricted to in-frame clones and leaves out a portion. There are some 130,000 clones in the sample; 80% occur only once, and under 2.5% lies in the top ten. Material for sequencing was peripheral blood. Source of these receptors: a man between 65 and 79 years old with acute or convalescent COVID-19.

The chain recombines TRBV2 with TRBJ2-3, with TRBD2 identical over 9 bases. The CDR3 extends over 14 amino acids. Germline CDR1 is SNHLY and CDR2 is FYNNEI. Trimming cost V 6 bases and J 5 bases; bases outside gene matches: 6. CDR3 DNA: TGTGCCAGCAGGACTGGGACTAGCCAAGATACGCAGTATTTT. This gives the protein CASRTGTSQDTQYF.

About this clone: Other DNA sequences in the same sample also yield this CDR3. The chain employs TRBV3-1 (or the pseudogene TRBV3-2) and TRBJ2-1, with D possibly TRBD1 on 5 matching bases. This CDR3 spans 15 amino acids. Germline lookup yields CDR1 LGHDT and CDR2 YNNKEL (reference sequence). V was shortened by 1 base and J by 1 base, with 8 bases between the two germline ends. CDR3 in amino acids: CASSQAGFSYNEQFF. The CDR3 nucleotides read TGTGCCAGCAGCCAAGCAGGGTTTTCCTACAATGAGCAGTTCTTC.

The rearrangement links TRBV6-4 to TRBJ1-2; 8 positions match TRBD1. After removal of 2 bases from V and 7 bases from J, the junction contained 3 bases not matched to a gene. The CDR3 loop spans 13 amino acids. Germline V CDR1 and CDR2: MRHNA, SNTAGT. The CDR3 region has the DNA TGTGCCAGCAGTGACGCAGGGGGCTTTGGCTACACCTTC. It specifies CASSDAGGFGYTF.

The genes are TRBV14 and TRBJ1-2; 7 bases align to TRBD1. Germline V gene sequence: CDR1 SGHDN, CDR2 FVKESK. After removal of 8 bases from V and 3 bases from J, the junction contained 6 bases not matched to a gene. CDR3 size: 13 residues. CDR3 nucleotides: TGTGCCAGCCGAGAGACAGGGCACTATGGCTACACCTTC. This codes for CASRETGHYGYTF.

The count of this clone is one. CDR3 residues: CASSGTGSSSYNEQFF. The CDR3 DNA sequence: TGTGCCAGCAGTGGTACGGGGTCCAGCTCCTACAATGAGCAGTTCTTC. The V and J genes are TRBV6-4 and TRBJ2-1, with D possibly matching TRBD2 (5 bases). The CDR3 is 16 residues long. The germline CDR1 and CDR2 sequences are MRHNA and SNTAGT. The germline V and J ends were trimmed by 4 bases and 0 bases, with 13 bases remaining between them.

CDR3 nucleotides: TGCACCAGCAGCCAACTAGGACAGAACAATGAGCAGTTCTTC. Translated: CTSSQLGQNNEQFF. The rearrangement uses TRBV1 and TRBJ2-1; the D call in the table, TRBD1, was not verified against the DNA. TRBV1 is assigned pseudogene status. The CDR3 runs to 14 residues.

V and J are TRBV7-3 and TRBJ2-1, with D possibly being TRBD2 (5 bases). V dropped 0 bases and J dropped 9 bases, with 12 bases sitting between them. The germline gives CDR1 SGHTA, CDR2 FQGTGA. This CDR3 spans 14 amino acids. CDR3 nucleotides: TGTGCCAGCAGCTTAACAGCTAGCTTCGGTGAGCAGTTCTTC. Protein sequence: CASSLTASFGEQFF.

The chain joins TRBV2 to TRBJ1-1; 7 bases fit TRBD1. Per germline, CDR1 SNHLY and CDR2 FYNNEI. V lost 5 bases and J lost 0; bases outside the gene matches: 9. The CDR3 consists of 16 residues. The CDR3 sequence is CASSLQGVRMNTEAFF. CDR3 coding DNA: TGTGCCAGCAGTTTGCAGGGGGTGAGGATGAACACTGAAGCTTTCTTT.

Note on this clone: The identical CDR3 is also encoded by other nucleotide sequences in the sample. The chain combines TRBV5-4 with TRBJ2-1; TRBD2 aligns across 8 bases. J gave up 2 bases and V 3 bases, and 7 bases lay outside the gene matches. The CDR3 totals 16 residues. Germline V gene sequence: CDR1 SGHNT, CDR2 YYREEE (reference sequence). DNA for the CDR3: TGTGCCAGCAGCTCGCCCAGCGGGGGACCCTACAATGAGCAGTTCTTC. Protein sequence: CASSSPSGGPYNEQFF.

The chain links TRBV5-6 to TRBJ1-6; D is possibly TRBD1 (6 bases). V was cut by 4 bases and J by 1 base, with 12 bases left in between. CDR3 length: 16 residues. CDR1 is SGHDT, CDR2 YYEEEE, per germline. CDR3 DNA: TGTGCCAGCAGCCAGCGGGGGGCTTCCTATAATTCACCCCTCCACTTT. This sequence encodes CASSQRGASYNSPLHF. Full variable domain (remainder filled in from reference TRBV5-6 and TRBJ1-6): DAGVTQSPTHLIKTRGQQVTLRCSPKSGHDTVSWYQQALGQGPQFIFQYYEEEERQRGNFPDRFSGHQFPNYSSELNVNALLLGDSALYLCASSQRGASYNSPLHFGNGTRLTVT.

This chain links TRBV7-8 with TRBJ2-1, with 8 bases matching TRBD2. Germline CDR1 reads SGHVS; CDR2 reads FQNEAQ. Trimming cost V 5 bases and J 4 bases; bases outside gene matches: 10. This CDR3 has 16 residues. CDR3 nucleotides: TGTGCCAGCAGCCCCGCCCCCGGGGGGGTATACAATGAGCAGTTCTTC. Protein product: CASSPAPGGVYNEQFF.

The CDR3 is CASSDGIRGGGTQYF. The CDR3, as DNA: TGTGCCAGCAGTGATGGCATTAGAGGGGGTGGTACGCAGTATTTT. The V call is TRBV2, the J call TRBJ2-3; possible D gene TRBD1, 6 bases. Trimming cost V 3 bases and J 8 bases, with 18 bases left between them. Germline V gives CDR1 SNHLY, CDR2 FYNNEI. This CDR3 contains 15 residues.

The genes are TRBV19 and TRBJ2-5; the D gene is possibly TRBD1 (6 bases). Germline-derived CDR1 and CDR2 are LNHDA and SQIVND (reference sequence). There are 14 residues in the CDR3. Trimming pared 3 bases from V and 5 bases from J, leaving 13 bases between. CDR3 in amino acids: CASSITGSWETQYF. The CDR3 DNA is TGTGCCAGTAGTATTACAGGGAGCTGGGAGACCCAGTACTTC.

The gene calls are TRBV3-1 (or the pseudogene TRBV3-2) and TRBJ1-3; no reliable D call. The CDR3 spans 13 residues. CDR1 and CDR2 from the germline V gene are LGHDT and YNNKEL (reference sequence). V lost 5 bases to trimming and J lost 1 base, with 6 bases between them. The CDR3 sequence is CASSERSGNTIYF. CDR3 nucleotide sequence: TGTGCCAGCAGCGAGAGATCTGGAAACACCATATATTTT.

This clone was detected once. One junction end does not reproduce the germline sequence, and a read error may be involved. The V and J genes are TRBV9 and TRBJ1-1, with 7 positions matching TRBD1. The CDR3 is 15 amino acids. Germline values: CDR1 SGDLS, CDR2 YYNGEE. CDR3 sequence: CASSVAPRGNTEAIF. As DNA, the CDR3 is TGTGCCAGCAGCGTAGCTCCCAGGGGGAACACTGAAGCTATCTTT.

The chain employs TRBV5-1 and TRBJ2-7, with 9 bases that match TRBD1. The germline gives CDR1 SGHRS, CDR2 YFSETQ. After removal of 4 bases from V and 1 base from J, the junction contained 3 bases not matched to a gene. There are 14 residues in the CDR3. This CDR3 is CASSRGTGSYEQYF. CDR3 DNA: TGCGCCAGCAGCCGAGGGACAGGGTCCTACGAGCAGTACTTC.

This chain joins TRBV7-8 and TRBJ1-6, with 7 bases lining up with TRBD1. Germline V gene lookup returns CDR1 SGHVS and CDR2 FQNEAQ. The CDR3 spans 14 residues. V lost 3 bases, J lost 7 bases, and 3 bases stayed unmatched. The CDR3, as DNA: TGTGCCAGCAGCTTGGGACAGTTAAATTCACCCCTCCACTTT. Translation gives CASSLGQLNSPLHF.

This clone has a handful of counts. The chain links TRBV24-1 to TRBJ2-1, with D maybe TRBD1 (6 bases). The V end was cut by 9 bases, the J end by 6 bases, with 14 bases between. This CDR3 spans 13 amino acids. The germline CDR1 and CDR2 sequences are KGHDR and SFDVKD. As DNA, the CDR3 is TGTGCCACCTGGGGGCTAGCTACCAATGAGCAGTTCTTC. The encoded protein is CATWGLATNEQFF.

The chain links TRBV11-2 to TRBJ1-2, with 8 bases matching TRBD1. This CDR3 is built from 13 residues. Per the germline V gene, CDR1 is SGHAT and CDR2 is FQNNGV. The junction had 4 bases not matched to a gene; V was cut back by 5 bases and J by 5 bases. As DNA, the CDR3 is TGTGCCAGCAGCGCAGACAGGGGTTATGGCTACACCTTC. Protein: CASSADRGYGYTF.

The count of this clone is one. The V call is TRBV28, the J call TRBJ2-7; 10 bases align to TRBD1. The V segment lost 10 bases and the J segment 7 bases; nucleotides outside the gene matches: 10. The germline gives CDR1 MDHEN, CDR2 SYDVKM. This CDR3 is built from 13 residues. In nucleotides, the CDR3 is TGTGCCACCCTCGACAGGGGGCGGTATGAGCAGTACTTC. Protein sequence: CATLDRGRYEQYF.

CDR3 bases: TGCGCCACCGGAAGGGGGCTAGCGGGGGGGGGAAGCTCCTACAATGAGCAGTTCTTC. It codes for CATGRGLAGGGSSYNEQFF. This sequence joins TRBV10-2 and TRBJ2-1; TRBD2 aligns across 12 bases. Germline V gives CDR1 WSHSY, CDR2 SAAADI. The CDR3 loop spans 19 amino acids. Losses at the gene ends were 10 bases for V and 0 bases for J; bases not matched to a gene: 16.

This rearrangement joins TRBV5-1 to TRBJ1-4; maybe TRBD1 (5 bases). The CDR3 is 14 residues long. Germline CDR1 SGHRS, CDR2 YFSETQ. V shed 5 bases and J shed 0 bases, with 8 bases lying between them. The CDR3 reads CASSSGPTNEKLFF. In DNA form, the CDR3 reads TGCGCCAGCAGTTCAGGGCCAACTAATGAAAAACTGTTTTTT.